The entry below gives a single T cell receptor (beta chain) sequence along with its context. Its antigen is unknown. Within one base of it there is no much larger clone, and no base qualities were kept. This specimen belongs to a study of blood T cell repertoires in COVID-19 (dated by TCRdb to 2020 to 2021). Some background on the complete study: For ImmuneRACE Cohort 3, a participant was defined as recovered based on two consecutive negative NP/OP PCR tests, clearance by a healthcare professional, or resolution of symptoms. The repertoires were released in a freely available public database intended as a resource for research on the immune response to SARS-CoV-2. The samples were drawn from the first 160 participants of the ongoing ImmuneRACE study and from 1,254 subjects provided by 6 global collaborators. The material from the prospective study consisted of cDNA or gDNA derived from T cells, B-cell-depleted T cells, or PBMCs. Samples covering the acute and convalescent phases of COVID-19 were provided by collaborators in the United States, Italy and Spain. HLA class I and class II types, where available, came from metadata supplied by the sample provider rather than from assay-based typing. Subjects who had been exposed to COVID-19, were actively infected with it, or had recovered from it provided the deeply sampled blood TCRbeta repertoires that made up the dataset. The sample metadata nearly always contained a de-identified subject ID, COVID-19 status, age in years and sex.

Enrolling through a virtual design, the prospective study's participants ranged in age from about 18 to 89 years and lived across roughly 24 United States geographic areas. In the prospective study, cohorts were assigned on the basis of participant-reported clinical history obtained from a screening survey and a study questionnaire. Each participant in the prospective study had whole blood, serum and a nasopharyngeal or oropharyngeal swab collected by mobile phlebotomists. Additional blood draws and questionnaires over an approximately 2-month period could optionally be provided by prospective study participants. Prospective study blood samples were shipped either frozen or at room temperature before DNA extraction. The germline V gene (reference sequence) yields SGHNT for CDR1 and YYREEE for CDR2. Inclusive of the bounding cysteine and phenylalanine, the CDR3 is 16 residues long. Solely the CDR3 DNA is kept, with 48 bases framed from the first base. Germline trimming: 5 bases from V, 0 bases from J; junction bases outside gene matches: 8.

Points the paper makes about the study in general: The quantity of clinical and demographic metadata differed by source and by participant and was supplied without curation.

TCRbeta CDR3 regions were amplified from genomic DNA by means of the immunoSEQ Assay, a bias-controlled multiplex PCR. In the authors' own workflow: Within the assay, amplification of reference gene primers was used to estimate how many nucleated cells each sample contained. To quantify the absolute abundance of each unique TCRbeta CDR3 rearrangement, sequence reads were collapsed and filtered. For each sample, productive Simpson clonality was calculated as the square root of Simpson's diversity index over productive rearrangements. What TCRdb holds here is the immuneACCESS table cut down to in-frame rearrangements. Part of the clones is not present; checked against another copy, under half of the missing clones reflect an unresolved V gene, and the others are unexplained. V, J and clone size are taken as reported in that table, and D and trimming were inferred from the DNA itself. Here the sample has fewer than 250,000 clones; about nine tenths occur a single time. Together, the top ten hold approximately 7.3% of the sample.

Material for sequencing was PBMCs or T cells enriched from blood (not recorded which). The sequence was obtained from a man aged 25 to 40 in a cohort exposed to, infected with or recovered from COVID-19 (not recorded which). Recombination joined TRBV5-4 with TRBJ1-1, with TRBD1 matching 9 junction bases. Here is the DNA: TGTGCCAGCAGGTCGGGACAGGGCAGGATGAACACTGAAGCTTTCTTT. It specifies CASRSGQGRMNTEAFF.